This T cell receptor (beta chain) was captured in a study of cytomegalovirus exposure and HLA in healthy donors. Remarks on this clone: Its antigen is still unknown.

General study results and limits: Being indistinguishable, some V segments were excluded, TRBV6-2 and TRBV6-3 among them.

Amplification used 60 Vbeta primers and 13 Jbeta primers. The data were produced by immunoSEQ multiplex PCR, yet TCRdb's version contains in-frame clones alone and is incomplete. The sample contains approximately 150,000 clones, around 80% of which appear only once. CDR1 is SGHNT and CDR2 is YYREEE in the germline V gene (reference sequence). The CDR3 consists of 15 residues. Unmatched junction bases numbered 10, after V lost 4 bases and J lost 6 bases. Sequencing input: PBMCs. The clonotype was recovered from a man aged 40-55 years in good health and CMV-seronegative. The chain uses TRBV5-4 and TRBJ2-1; 7 bases align to TRBD1. Here the CDR3 reads CASSPGGRGSNEQFF. The DNA of the CDR3 is TGTGCCAGCAGCCCAGGAGGCAGGGGGTCCAATGAGCAGTTCTTC.